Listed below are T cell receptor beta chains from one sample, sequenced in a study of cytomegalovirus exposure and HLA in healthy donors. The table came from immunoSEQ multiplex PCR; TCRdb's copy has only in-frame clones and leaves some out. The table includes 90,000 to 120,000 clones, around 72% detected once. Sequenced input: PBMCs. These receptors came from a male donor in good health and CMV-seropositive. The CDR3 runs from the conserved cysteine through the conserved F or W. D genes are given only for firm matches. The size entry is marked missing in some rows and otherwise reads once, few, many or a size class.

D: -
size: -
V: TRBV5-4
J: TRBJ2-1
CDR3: CASSLGDRQFF
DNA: TGTGCCAGCAGCTTAGGGGATCGGCAGTTCTTC

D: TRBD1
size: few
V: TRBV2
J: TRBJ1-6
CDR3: CATSGGQGWSPLHF
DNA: TGTGCCACCTCAGGGGGACAGGGGTGGTCACCCCTCCACTTT

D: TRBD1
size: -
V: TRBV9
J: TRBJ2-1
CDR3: CASSPNQGAIDNEQFF
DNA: TGTGCCAGCAGCCCCAATCAGGGGGCGATCGACAATGAGCAGTTCTTC

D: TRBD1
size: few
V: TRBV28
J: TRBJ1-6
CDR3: CASSLVVLGTGERLSNSPLHF
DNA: TGTGCCAGCAGTTTAGTGGTTTTGGGGACAGGGGAGAGATTATCTAATTCACCCCTCCACTTT

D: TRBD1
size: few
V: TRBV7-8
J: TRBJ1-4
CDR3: CASSPPWGQDPEKLFF
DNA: TGTGCCAGCAGCCCACCCTGGGGACAGGACCCAGAAAAACTGTTTTTT

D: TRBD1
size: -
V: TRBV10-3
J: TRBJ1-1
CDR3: CAISEGDRGDTEAFF
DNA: TGTGCCATCAGTGAGGGCGACAGGGGAGACACTGAAGCTTTCTTT

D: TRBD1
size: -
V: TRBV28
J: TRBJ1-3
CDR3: CASSGTGAPAGNTIYF
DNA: TGTGCCAGCAGTGGCACAGGGGCCCCCGCTGGAAACACCATATATTTT

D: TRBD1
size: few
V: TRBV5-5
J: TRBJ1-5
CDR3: CASSLLAGGGQPQHF
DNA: TGTGCCAGCAGCTTGCTGGCAGGGGGCGGTCAGCCCCAGCATTTT

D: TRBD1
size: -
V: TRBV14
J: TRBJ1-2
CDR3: CASSQVGGRPPYGYTF
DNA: TGTGCCAGCAGCCAAGTAGGGGGCCGCCCCCCCTATGGCTACACCTTC

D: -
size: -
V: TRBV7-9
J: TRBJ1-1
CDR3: CASSFRDTEAFF
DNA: TGTGCCAGCAGCTTCCGTGACACTGAAGCTTTCTTT

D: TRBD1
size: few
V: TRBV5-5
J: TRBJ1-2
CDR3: CASSPGDRGIGYTF
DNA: TGTGCCAGCAGCCCCGGAGACAGGGGTATAGGCTACACCTTC

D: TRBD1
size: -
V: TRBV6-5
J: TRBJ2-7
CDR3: CASSPDRVPYEQYF
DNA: TGTGCCAGCAGCCCGGACAGGGTCCCCTACGAGCAGTACTTC

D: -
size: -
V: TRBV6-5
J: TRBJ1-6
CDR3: CASSYSGTNNSPLHF
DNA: TGTGCCAGCAGTTACTCCGGGACAAATAATTCACCCCTCCACTTT

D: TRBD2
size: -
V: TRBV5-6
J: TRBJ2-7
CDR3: CASSLMLADAYEQYF
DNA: TGTGCCAGCAGCTTGATGCTAGCGGATGCCTACGAGCAGTACTTC

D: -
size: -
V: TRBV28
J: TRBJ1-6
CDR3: CASSLQLVNNSPLHF
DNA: TGTGCCAGCAGTTTGCAGTTGGTCAATAATTCACCCCTCCACTTT

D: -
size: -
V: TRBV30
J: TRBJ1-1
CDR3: CAWSVLLGVLNTEAFF
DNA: TGTGCCTGGAGTGTACTTTTAGGGGTTTTGAACACTGAAGCTTTCTTT

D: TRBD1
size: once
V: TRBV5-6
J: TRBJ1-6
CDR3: CASSYDRGFSPLHF
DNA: TGTGCCAGCAGCTACGACAGGGGGTTTTCACCCCTCCACTTT

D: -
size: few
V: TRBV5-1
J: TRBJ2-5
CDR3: CASSPGWRGETQYF
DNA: TGCGCCAGCAGCCCGGGTTGGAGGGGTGAGACCCAGTACTTC

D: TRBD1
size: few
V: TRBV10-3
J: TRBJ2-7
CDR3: CAISEPTGVRYEQYF
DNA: TGTGCCATCAGTGAGCCCACAGGGGTTCGGTACGAGCAGTACTTC

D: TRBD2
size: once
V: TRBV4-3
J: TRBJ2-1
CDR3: CASSPGGDDEQFF
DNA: TGCGCCAGCAGTCCGGGGGGGGACGATGAGCAGTTCTTC

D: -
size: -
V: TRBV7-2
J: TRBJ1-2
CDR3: CASMRGQPTFYGYTF
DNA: TGTGCCAGCATGCGAGGTCAGCCGACCTTTTATGGCTACACCTTC

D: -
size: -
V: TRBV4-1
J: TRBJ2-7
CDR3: CASSLGGGAGEQYF
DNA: TGCGCCAGCAGCCTCGGAGGGGGCGCGGGCGAGCAGTACTTC

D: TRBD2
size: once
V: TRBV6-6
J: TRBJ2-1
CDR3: CASSLKTGGTMNEQFF
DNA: TGTGCCAGCAGTCTGAAAACGGGGGGTACAATGAATGAGCAGTTCTTC

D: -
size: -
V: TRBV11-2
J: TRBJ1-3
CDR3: CASRYRDRSGNTIYF
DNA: TGTGCCAGCAGGTACAGGGACCGCTCTGGAAACACCATATATTTT

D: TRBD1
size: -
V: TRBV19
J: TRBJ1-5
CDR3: CASSTTGGNQPQHF
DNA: TGTGCCAGTAGTACCACAGGGGGCAATCAGCCCCAGCATTTT

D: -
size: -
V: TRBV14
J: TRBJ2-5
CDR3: CASSQGGNPWETQYF
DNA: TGTGCCAGCAGCCAAGGGGGCAATCCCTGGGAGACCCAGTACTTC

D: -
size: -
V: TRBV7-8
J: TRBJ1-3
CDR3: CASRESSGNTIYF
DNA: TGTGCCAGCAGGGAGAGCTCTGGAAACACCATATATTTT

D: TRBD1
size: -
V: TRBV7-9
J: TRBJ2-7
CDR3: CASTQGISYEQYF
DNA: TGTGCCAGCACACAGGGGATCTCCTACGAGCAGTACTTC